One sample yielded the 24 T cell receptor beta chains listed below, sequenced in a study of blood T cells in healthy people across ages. A second PCR of 7 to 11 cycles used a sample-barcoded 5' primer and a J-beta primer mix. From the 5' RACE reads, TCRdb called clonotypes with MiXCR, one entry per CDR3 protein. The sample lists about 800,000 distinct CDR3 sequences; 20% to 30% were seen once. The sample was also reused in another study, on T cells of mothers and their children.

What was sequenced was blood. These receptors were taken from a boy aged 10-17 years in good health.

This clonotype was observed many times. The genes are TRBV7-2 and TRBJ2-5; TRBD1 agrees at 8 bases. Trimming took 5 bases from V and 4 from J; bases not matched to a gene: 6. There are 14 residues in the CDR3. CDR1 and CDR2 (germline): SGHTA, FQGNSA. The CDR3 nucleotides are TGTGCCAGCAGCGCACGGACAGGGAGAGAGACCCAGTACTTC. Its translation is CASSARTGRETQYF.

This clonotype showed up just a few times. The CDR3 DNA sequence: TGTGCCAGCAGTTCCGTGGGGCCCTTAGAGACCCAGTACTTC. This translates into CASSSVGPLETQYF. The chain recombines TRBV28 with TRBJ2-5, with D possibly being TRBD1 (5 bases). The ends were cut back, 4 bases at V and 4 bases at J, with 13 bases in the middle. This CDR3 has 14 amino acids. Germline CDR1 and CDR2: MDHEN and SYDVKM.

In its sample, this clonotype was seen a few times. As the CDR3 is not closed by the conserved phenylalanine or tryptophan, this likely results from a read error. This chain joins TRBV29-1 and TRBJ2-3, with TRBD2 matching over 7 bases. V dropped 5 bases and J dropped 1; count of bases not matched to a gene: 6. There are 14 residues in the CDR3. Germline loops: CDR1 SQVTM, CDR2 ANQGSEA. The CDR3 region is CSVLGLAGTDTQYL. In DNA, the CDR3 is TGCAGCGTTCTTGGTCTAGCGGGCACAGATACGCAGTATCTT.

This clonotype was detected a few times. V usage is TRBV18 and J usage is TRBJ2-5, with 7 bases fitting TRBD2. This CDR3 region has 15 residues. Germline lookup yields CDR1 KGHSH and CDR2 LQKENI. Trimming cost V 1 base and J 2 bases; bases outside gene matches: 4. The CDR3 loop is CASSPRGTTQETQYF. CDR3 in DNA: TGTGCCAGCTCACCACGGGGGACTACTCAAGAGACCCAGTACTTC.

V and J are TRBV2 and TRBJ1-6; D not resolved. Germline values: CDR1 SNHLY, CDR2 FYNNEI. The CDR3 covers 15 residues. The V end lost 2 bases, the J end lost 6 bases, and 11 bases lay between the germline ends. In DNA form, the CDR3 reads TGTGCCAGCAGTGAATCTCCGGAGACTAATTCACCCCTCCACTTT. Its translation is CASSESPETNSPLHF.

V is TRBV27 and J is TRBJ2-5; TRBD1 agrees at 8 bases. The J call is doubtful: the DNA matches TRBJ2-7 better. CDR1 and CDR2 (germline): MNHEY, SMNVEV (reference sequence). CDR3 size: 14 residues. The CDR3 sequence is CASSFAGGEYEQYF. CDR3 in DNA: TGTGCCAGCAGTTTTGCAGGGGGCGAATACGAGCAGTACTTC.

This clonotype was observed a handful of times. The chain carries TRBV7-6 and TRBJ2-7, with 7 bases that match TRBD1. J lost 3 bases, V lost 5 bases, and 19 bases had no gene match. CDR1 is SGHVS, CDR2 FNYEAQ, per germline. The CDR3 is 18 residues long. The CDR3 nucleotides read TGTGCCAGCAGCCCCCGGGACAGAGCCCACGGACCGAGCTACGAGCAGTACTTC. Translation: CASSPRDRAHGPSYEQYF.

This clonotype was recorded a few times. The J gene is TRBJ2-5, the V gene TRBV6-6, with D tentatively TRBD1 (6 bases). Deletions cut 6 bases from V and 4 bases from J, with 15 bases between. CDR1 MNHNY and CDR2 SVGAGI come from the germline V gene (reference sequence). The CDR3 sequence is 14 residues long. The chain's CDR3 is CASRPGQPAETQYF. The DNA of the CDR3 is TGTGCCAGCAGACCTGGACAGCCTGCAGAGACCCAGTACTTC.

This rearrangement joins TRBV5-6 to TRBJ1-1; D is unresolved. From germline, CDR1 is SGHDT and CDR2 YYEEEE. The V gene lost 4 bases and the J gene lost 5 bases, with 9 bases spanning the gap. This CDR3 comprises 12 residues. Written as DNA, the CDR3 is TGTGCCAGCAGCCGCGCAAAAACTGAAGCTTTCTTT. Translated: CASSRAKTEAFF. The full variable domain, with the rest looked up from reference TRBV5-6 and TRBJ1-1, is DAGVTQSPTHLIKTRGQQVTLRCSPKSGHDTVSWYQQALGQGPQFIFQYYEEEERQRGNFPDRFSGHQFPNYSSELNVNALLLGDSALYLCASSRAKTEAFFGQGTRLTVV.

This clonotype was seen a handful of times. CDR3 loop: CASSVSPTYEKLFF. The CDR3, as DNA: TGTGCCAGCAGCGTAAGCCCAACATATGAAAAACTGTTTTTT. The gene calls are TRBV9 and TRBJ1-4; no clear D. Germline V gene sequence: CDR1 SGDLS, CDR2 YYNGEE. The CDR3 is made up of 14 amino acids. Trimming left V 1 base short and J 6 bases short, with 10 bases between.

The V call is TRBV6-6, the J call TRBJ1-1; 8 bases map to TRBD1. The CDR3 is 13 amino acids. The V and J ends lost 6 bases and 6 bases, in that order; junction bases with no gene match: 6. CDR1 is MNHNY, CDR2 SVGAGI, per germline (reference sequence). The DNA for the CDR3 is TGTGCCAGCAGGGAACAGGGGGTCCCTGAAGCTTTCTTT. It translates to CASREQGVPEAFF.

Only a few counts were recorded for this clonotype. The chain carries TRBV9 and TRBJ1-1, with 11 bases lining up with TRBD1. The CDR3 contains 16 residues. The trim removed 3 bases at V and 4 bases at J, leaving 8 bases unmatched. Germline loops: CDR1 SGDLS, CDR2 YYNGEE. CDR3 residues: CASSARSGTGGTEAFF. In DNA, the CDR3 is TGTGCCAGCAGCGCACGTTCCGGGACAGGGGGCACTGAAGCTTTCTTT.

The sample holds a few counts of this clonotype. The chain couples TRBV14 to TRBJ1-1; possible D gene TRBD1, 6 bases. The V end was cut by 4 bases, the J end by 3 bases, with 15 bases between. The CDR3 consists of 15 residues. The germline V gene has CDR1 SGHDN and CDR2 FVKESK. The CDR3: CASSPHRAGDTEAFF. CDR3 DNA sequence: TGTGCCAGCAGCCCGCACAGGGCAGGCGACACTGAAGCTTTCTTT.

The CDR3 coding sequence is TGTGCCAGCAGTTTGTCTACGGGTTTTGGCACTGAAGCTTTCTTT. Translation: CASSLSTGFGTEAFF. The chain uses TRBV28 and TRBJ1-1; D is ambiguous. The V gene lost 3 bases and the J gene lost 4 bases, with 15 bases spanning the gap. CDR3 size: 15 residues. Germline V gives CDR1 MDHEN, CDR2 SYDVKM.

This clonotype was found a few times. The chain uses TRBV20-1 and TRBJ2-1; D perhaps matches TRBD2 (5 bases). Germline assignment: CDR1 DFQATT and CDR2 SNEGSKA (reference sequence). The CDR3 totals 13 residues. Deletions cut 5 bases from V and 7 bases from J, with 15 bases between. CDR3 sequence reads: CSARGRNGNEQFF. Here the CDR3 DNA reads TGCAGTGCTCGGGGTCGAAACGGAAATGAGCAGTTCTTC.

The chain employs TRBV7-2 and TRBJ2-1; unclear D gene. Trimming shortened V by 5 bases and J by 7 bases, and 15 bases separated the two germline ends. Germline V gene lookup returns CDR1 SGHTA and CDR2 FQGNSA. The CDR3 has 14 residues. The CDR3 nucleotides are TGTGCCAGCAGCCCCGAGCCTAGTCTTAATGAGCAGTTCTTC. This encodes CASSPEPSLNEQFF. The full variable domain, in which reference TRBV7-2 and TRBJ2-1 provide the parts outside the CDR3, is GAGVSQSPSNKVTEKGKDVELRCDPISGHTALYWYRQSLGQGLEFLIYFQGNSAPDKSGLPSDRFSAERTGGSVSTLTIQRTQQEDSAVYLCASSPEPSLNEQFFGPGTRLTVL.

This clonotype was detected a few times. This chain uses TRBV20-1 with TRBJ1-2; weak D call: TRBD1 (5 bases). Germline values: CDR1 DFQATT, CDR2 SNEGSKA (reference sequence). The CDR3 length is 14 residues. V lost 5 bases to trimming and J lost 8 bases, with 21 bases between them. The CDR3 DNA follows: TGCAGTGCTTCCCCGTTAGGGCAGGGAGGAGGCTACACCTTC. Its translation is CSASPLGQGGGYTF.

The rearrangement joins TRBV11-2 to TRBJ2-1; TRBD2 aligns across 9 bases. Trimming removed 6 bases from V and 0 bases from J; junction bases left unmatched: 9. The CDR3 covers 17 residues. CDR1 is SGHAT and CDR2 is FQNNGV in the germline V gene. The CDR3 sequence is CASRGLAGPSSYNEQFF. The CDR3 coding sequence is TGTGCCAGCAGAGGGCTAGCGGGACCAAGCTCCTACAATGAGCAGTTCTTC.

This clonotype was observed a handful of times. Since a much larger clone is just one base distant, this may be a read error. The chain carries TRBV4-3 and TRBJ1-2; TRBD1 is a possible D gene (6 bases). CDR3 size: 14 residues. Germline V gene sequence: CDR1 LGHNA, CDR2 YSLEER. The CDR3 DNA reads as TGCGCCAGCAGCCACAGCAGGGGATTGGGGGGCTACATCTTC. It is translated as CASSHSRGLGGYIF.

This clonotype was detected only a few times. The chain links TRBV20-1 to TRBJ2-4; maybe TRBD1 (6 bases). This CDR3 contains 14 residues. Germline values: CDR1 DFQATT, CDR2 SNEGSKA (reference sequence). In DNA form, the CDR3 reads TGCAGCCTCCTTCCAACAGGGACGGAAAACATTCAGTACTTC. Its protein product is CSLLPTGTENIQYF.

The rearrangement joins TRBV25-1 to TRBJ1-6, with D unresolved. Germline-derived CDR1 and CDR2 are MGHDK and SYGVNS. This CDR3 region has 14 residues. Trimming stripped 10 bases from V and 7 bases from J, with 17 bases between. Here the CDR3 reads CATQVGSGNSPLHF. The CDR3 bases are TGTGCCACCCAGGTTGGGTCTGGCAATTCACCCCTCCACTTT.

This clonotype appeared a few times. The chain carries TRBV4-3 and TRBJ2-1, with TRBD2 identical over 7 bases. Germline V CDR1 and CDR2: LGHNA, YSLEER. J was trimmed by 8 bases and V by 4 bases; bases with no gene match: 8. CDR3 size: 14 residues. CDR3 region: CASSPGLISYEQFF. In DNA form, the CDR3 reads TGCGCCAGCAGCCCGGGACTAATTTCTTATGAGCAGTTCTTC.

The gene calls are TRBV6-2 or TRBV6-3 and TRBJ2-7; D might be TRBD1 or TRBD2, each matching 5 bases. Between the trimmed V and J ends, which lost 7 bases and 0 bases, there was a span of 13 bases. The CDR3 covers 14 residues. Germline CDR1 reads MNHEY; CDR2 reads SVGEGT. The CDR3 loop reads CASTVAGSSYEQYF. CDR3 nucleotide sequence: TGTGCCAGCACCGTAGCAGGGAGCTCCTACGAGCAGTACTTC.

V usage is TRBV6-1 and J usage is TRBJ2-5; possible D gene TRBD1, 6 bases. Matching the DNA end better, TRBJ2-1 makes the J call doubtful. This CDR3 comprises 15 residues. The germline V gene has CDR1 MNHNS and CDR2 SASEGT. For the CDR3, the DNA is TGTGCCAGCAGTGCCTACCTAACAGGGTTGGATGAGCAGTTCTTC. It translates to CASSAYLTGLDEQFF.